The 13 T cell receptor beta chains listed next were all sequenced from one sample in a study of shared T cell receptors in the human thymus. Sequencing used immunoSEQ multiplex PCR; TCRdb keeps in-frame clones, though not all of them. The sample has under 850,000 clones, approximately 87% seen once. This sample also appeared in a second study, on human thymus T cells.

The sequencing input was thymocytes. The receptor set was obtained from a boy under three years old with a congenital heart defect.

The chain has TRBV20-1 and TRBJ2-1; D is possibly TRBD2 (5 bases). The V gene lost 6 bases and the J gene lost 9 bases, with 12 bases spanning the gap. The CDR3 is made up of 11 amino acids. The germline V gene has CDR1 DFQATT and CDR2 SNEGSKA (reference sequence). Here the CDR3 reads CSAASAGEQFF. The CDR3 DNA follows: TGCAGTGCGGCTTCGGCGGGTGAGCAGTTCTTC.

The chain employs TRBV27 and TRBJ2-1; no clear D gene. CDR1 is MNHEY and CDR2 is SMNVEV in the germline V gene (reference sequence). Trimming stripped 5 bases from V and 10 bases from J, with 24 bases between. This CDR3 region has 16 residues. The CDR3 DNA sequence: TGTGCCAGCAGTACCCCCGGCCAGAGAGGCCTGCCCGAGCAGTTCTTC. Its translation is CASSTPGQRGLPEQFF.

The chain employs TRBV27 and TRBJ2-7, with a weak D call TRBD1 (5 bases). The CDR3 loop spans 16 amino acids. The germline V gene has CDR1 MNHEY and CDR2 SMNVEV (reference sequence). With 0 bases removed from V and 4 bases from J, the gap between germline ends came to 16 bases. This CDR3 is CASSLSIHDSPYEQYF. CDR3 nucleotides: TGTGCCAGCAGTTTATCGATTCACGACAGCCCATACGAGCAGTACTTC.

V gene TRBV18 combines with J gene TRBJ2-7; 10 bases match TRBD2. The CDR3 runs 19 residues. V trimming: 6 bases; J trimming: 4 bases; junction bases outside the gene matches: 21. Germline V gene sequence: CDR1 KGHSH, CDR2 LQKENI. This CDR3 is CASSGKASGSFPQRYEQYF. As DNA, the CDR3 is TGTGCCAGCTCCGGGAAGGCTAGCGGGAGTTTTCCCCAACGGTACGAGCAGTACTTC. Drawing the rest from reference TRBV18 and TRBJ2-7, the complete variable domain is NAGVMQNPRHLVRRRGQEARLRCSPMKGHSHVYWYRQLPEEGLKFMVYLQKENIIDESGMPKERFSAEFPKEGPSILRIQQVVRGDSAAYFCASSGKASGSFPQRYEQYFGPGTRLTVT.

This chain connects TRBV27 to TRBJ2-7, with TRBD1 matching 7 bases. V was clipped by 3 bases and J by 3 bases; unmatched bases: 14. The CDR3 is made up of 17 amino acids. CDR1 and CDR2 from the germline V gene are MNHEY and SMNVEV (reference sequence). CDR3 in amino acids: CASSFALPGQRLYEQYF. The DNA of the CDR3 is TGTGCCAGCAGTTTCGCCCTTCCGGGACAGAGGCTCTACGAGCAGTACTTC.

This clone was picked up one time. V gene TRBV18 combines with J gene TRBJ2-3, with 10 bases identical to TRBD2. Germline trimming cut 3 bases from V and 6 bases from J; bases unmatched to any gene: 6. CDR1 KGHSH and CDR2 LQKENI come from the germline V gene. The CDR3 totals 15 residues. In DNA form, the CDR3 reads TGTGCCAGCTCACCCGGACTAGCGGCTCGGGATACGCAGTATTTT. The encoded protein is CASSPGLAARDTQYF.

This sequence joins TRBV27 and TRBJ1-5; 7 nucleotides agree with TRBD1. V dropped 4 bases and J dropped 2; count of bases not matched to a gene: 14. CDR1 is MNHEY and CDR2 is SMNVEV in the germline V gene (reference sequence). The CDR3 loop spans 18 amino acids. CDR3 DNA sequence: TGTGCCAGCAGTTCCACCCTGACAGGGCGCGAAGGCAATCAGCCCCAGCATTTT. Translated, it gives CASSSTLTGREGNQPQHF.

The rearrangement uses TRBV10-3 and TRBJ2-7, with D possibly matching TRBD2 (6 bases). Germline V gene lookup returns CDR1 ENHRY and CDR2 SYGVKD. There are 16 residues in the CDR3. V lost 2 bases, J lost 3 bases, and 17 bases lay in between. DNA for the CDR3: TGTGCCATCAGTGAGAAAAAGCGGGTCACCTTCTACGAGCAGTACTTC. This codes for CAISEKKRVTFYEQYF.

As to this clone: The same CDR3 is also encoded by other DNA sequences in this sample. The rearrangement uses TRBV29-1 and TRBJ2-5, with 10 nucleotides matching TRBD1. The germline CDR1 and CDR2 sequences are SQVTM and ANQGSEA. V was pared by 5 bases and J by 1 base, with 1 base of the junction left unmatched. The CDR3 sequence is 13 residues long. The CDR3 DNA sequence: TGCAGCGTTAGGACAGGGGGCCAAGAGACCCAGTACTTC. Its protein is CSVRTGGQETQYF.

This clone showed up just a few times. This sequence joins TRBV2 and TRBJ2-5; 7 positions match TRBD1. The V gene's germline CDR1 is SNHLY and CDR2 FYNNEI. V was clipped by 4 bases and J by 5 bases; unmatched bases: 7. The length of the CDR3 is 14 residues. CDR3 residues: CASSGDRATETQYF. CDR3 nucleotides: TGTGCCAGCAGTGGTGACAGGGCTACCGAGACCCAGTACTTC.

The chain has TRBV5-6 and TRBJ2-1; D perhaps matches TRBD2 (6 bases). The CDR3 consists of 17 residues. Trimming left V 0 bases short and J 0 bases short, with 13 bases between. Germline V lookup: CDR1 SGHDT, CDR2 YYEEEE. The CDR3 nucleotides read TGTGCCAGCAGCTTGGACGGCGGGACGAGCTCCTACAATGAGCAGTTCTTC. Translation: CASSLDGGTSSYNEQFF.

The chain is built from TRBV5-6 and TRBJ2-1; 8 positions match TRBD2. V lost 4 bases, J lost 6 bases, and 6 bases stayed unmatched. The CDR3 sequence is 14 residues long. Germline CDR1 reads SGHDT; CDR2 reads YYEEEE. The CDR3 DNA is TGTGCCAGCAGCCCGGGACTAGTCTGCAATGAGCAGTTCTTC. Translation gives CASSPGLVCNEQFF.

This chain uses TRBV6-1 with TRBJ2-7; TRBD2 aligns across 10 bases. The length of the CDR3 is 16 residues. Trimming cost V 4 bases and J 2 bases; bases outside gene matches: 8. The germline CDR1 and CDR2 sequences are MNHNS and SASEGT. The CDR3 region has the DNA TGTGCCAGCAGTGCAAGGAGCGGGAGGGCCCCCTACGAGCAGTACTTC. The encoded protein is CASSARSGRAPYEQYF.